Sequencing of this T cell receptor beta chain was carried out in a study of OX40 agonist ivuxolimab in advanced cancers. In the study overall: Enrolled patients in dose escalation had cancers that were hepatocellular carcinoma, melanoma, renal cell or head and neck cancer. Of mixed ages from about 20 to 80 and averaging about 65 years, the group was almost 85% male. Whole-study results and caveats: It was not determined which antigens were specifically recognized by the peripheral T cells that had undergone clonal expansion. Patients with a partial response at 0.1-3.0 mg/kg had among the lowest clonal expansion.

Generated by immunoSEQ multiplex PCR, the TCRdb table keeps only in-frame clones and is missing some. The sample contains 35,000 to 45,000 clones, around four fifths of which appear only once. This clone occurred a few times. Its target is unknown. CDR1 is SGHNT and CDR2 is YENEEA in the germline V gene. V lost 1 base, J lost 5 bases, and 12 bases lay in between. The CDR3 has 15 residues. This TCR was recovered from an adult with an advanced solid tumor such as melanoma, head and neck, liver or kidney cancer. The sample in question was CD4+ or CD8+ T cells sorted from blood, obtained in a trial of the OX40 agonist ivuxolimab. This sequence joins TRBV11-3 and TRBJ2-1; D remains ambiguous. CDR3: CASSLVTNRNNEQFF. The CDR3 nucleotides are TGTGCCAGCAGCTTAGTTACGAATAGAAACAATGAGCAGTTCTTC. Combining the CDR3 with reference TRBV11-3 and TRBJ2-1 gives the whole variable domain EAGVVQSPRYKIIEKKQPVAFWCNPISGHNTLYWYLQNLGQGPELLIRYENEEAVDDSQLPKDRFSAERLKGVDSTLKIQPAELGDSAVYLCASSLVTNRNNEQFFGPGTRLTVL.